This is a list of T cell receptor beta chains from one sample in a study of blood T cells in healthy people across ages. TCRdb ran MiXCR on the 5' RACE reads and lists one entry per CDR3 protein. The sample contains 1.5 million to 2 million distinct CDR3 sequences, approximately 40% of which appear only once. The specimen was blood. The receptors here all came from a human donor in good health. Both conserved end residues are part of each CDR3. The order of the fields is J gene, D gene, clone size, V gene, CDR3 protein, CDR3 DNA. D genes are given only for firm matches. Some rows mark clone size as missing; the rest say once, few, many or name a class of expanded clone.

j_gene: TRBJ2-1; d_gene: .; abundance: .; v_gene: TRBV4-2; CDR3aa: CASSLPGMDSLFF; CDR3nt: TGTGCCAGCAGCCTCCCGGGGATGGACTCCCTGTTCTTC
j_gene: TRBJ1-4; d_gene: TRBD1; abundance: .; v_gene: TRBV6-6; CDR3aa: CASGDSEKLFF; CDR3nt: TGTGCCAGCGGGGACAGTGAAAAACTGTTTTTT
j_gene: TRBJ2-5; d_gene: .; abundance: few; v_gene: TRBV7-8; CDR3aa: CASSLRDLPLLGTQYF; CDR3nt: TGTGCCAGCAGCTTAAGGGACTTGCCTCTTCTCGGGACCCAGTACTTC
j_gene: TRBJ2-1; d_gene: TRBD2; abundance: .; v_gene: TRBV6-2/TRBV6-3; CDR3aa: CASSPRTSSSYNEQFF; CDR3nt: TGTGCCAGCAGTCCCCGGACTAGCAGCTCCTACAATGAGCAGTTCTTC
j_gene: TRBJ2-7; d_gene: TRBD1; abundance: .; v_gene: TRBV4-3; CDR3aa: CASSPGEGAREQYF; CDR3nt: TGCGCCAGCAGCCCCGGAGAGGGGGCACGGGAGCAGTACTTC
j_gene: TRBJ2-1; d_gene: .; abundance: .; v_gene: TRBV2; CDR3aa: CASSESDLRSYEQFF; CDR3nt: TGTGCCAGCAGTGAATCGGACTTACGCTCCTACGAGCAGTTCTTC
j_gene: TRBJ2-1; d_gene: TRBD2; abundance: .; v_gene: TRBV7-8; CDR3aa: CASSLDNGLAGAGRRNEQFF; CDR3nt: TGTGCCAGCAGCTTAGACAATGGACTAGCGGGGGCCGGAAGAAGAAATGAGCAGTTCTTC
j_gene: TRBJ1-2; d_gene: TRBD1; abundance: .; v_gene: TRBV9; CDR3aa: CASSAPEGAQLNTF; CDR3nt: TGTGCCAGCAGCGCACCCGAGGGGGCCCAGCTCAACACCTTC
j_gene: TRBJ1-1; d_gene: .; abundance: many; v_gene: TRBV5-4; CDR3aa: CASSTVQGYTEAFF; CDR3nt: TGTGCCAGCTCTACGGTCCAGGGCTACACTGAAGCTTTCTTT
j_gene: TRBJ2-5; d_gene: TRBD2; abundance: .; v_gene: TRBV20-1; CDR3aa: CSAPRTRGSGGETQYF; CDR3nt: TGCAGTGCTCCACGGACTCGGGGGAGCGGGGGAGAGACCCAGTACTTC
j_gene: TRBJ2-7; d_gene: TRBD2; abundance: few; v_gene: TRBV20-1; CDR3aa: CSAVRASGGPDYEQYF; CDR3nt: TGCAGTGCTGTTCGGGCTAGCGGTGGCCCGGACTACGAGCAGTACTTC
j_gene: TRBJ1-2; d_gene: .; abundance: many; v_gene: TRBV29-1; CDR3aa: CSANVGDYGYTF; CDR3nt: TGCAGCGCCAACGTCGGGGACTATGGCTACACCTTC
j_gene: TRBJ1-2; d_gene: TRBD1; abundance: few; v_gene: TRBV6-5; CDR3aa: CASRGQGGSGYTF; CDR3nt: TGTGCCAGCAGAGGACAGGGCGGCTCTGGCTACACCTTC
j_gene: TRBJ2-6; d_gene: .; abundance: .; v_gene: TRBV12-3/TRBV12-4; CDR3aa: CASSSSGGPNVLTF; CDR3nt: TGTGCCAGCAGTTCGTCCGGGGGGCCCAACGTCCTGACTTTC
j_gene: TRBJ2-1; d_gene: .; abundance: few; v_gene: TRBV18; CDR3aa: CASSPQDHEQFF; CDR3nt: TGTGCCAGCTCACCCCAGGACCATGAGCAGTTCTTC
j_gene: TRBJ2-5; d_gene: .; abundance: .; v_gene: TRBV20-1; CDR3aa: CSARSPAPYQETQYF; CDR3nt: TGCAGTGCTAGATCTCCGGCCCCATACCAAGAGACCCAGTACTTC
j_gene: TRBJ1-2; d_gene: .; abundance: .; v_gene: TRBV20-1; CDR3aa: CSARVEYNYGYTF; CDR3nt: TGCAGTGCTAGAGTAGAGTATAACTATGGCTACACCTTC
j_gene: TRBJ2-6; d_gene: TRBD2; abundance: .; v_gene: TRBV7-3; CDR3aa: CASSLLRGGRSGANVLTF; CDR3nt: TGTGCCAGCAGCTTATTACGGGGGGGCAGGTCTGGGGCCAACGTCCTGACTTTC
j_gene: TRBJ2-1; d_gene: .; abundance: .; v_gene: TRBV19; CDR3aa: CASGGRWGNEQFF; CDR3nt: TGTGCCTCCGGGGGGCGTTGGGGCAATGAGCAGTTCTTC
j_gene: TRBJ2-3; d_gene: .; abundance: .; v_gene: TRBV7-2; CDR3aa: CASSLELATTDTQYF; CDR3nt: TGTGCCAGCAGCTTAGAATTGGCAACCACAGATACGCAGTATTTT
j_gene: TRBJ1-2; d_gene: TRBD1; abundance: .; v_gene: TRBV28; CDR3aa: CATIDRASYGYTF; CDR3nt: TGTGCCACCATTGACAGGGCGTCGTATGGCTACACCTTC
j_gene: TRBJ2-1; d_gene: .; abundance: .; v_gene: TRBV20-1; CDR3aa: CSAIPGNSYNEQFF; CDR3nt: TGCAGTGCTATACCTGGAAACTCCTACAATGAGCAGTTCTTC
j_gene: TRBJ1-1; d_gene: .; abundance: .; v_gene: TRBV27; CDR3aa: CASSSHTYPDNSGNTEAFF; CDR3nt: TGTGCCAGCAGTTCACACACCTACCCGGACAACTCAGGGAACACTGAAGCTTTCTTT
j_gene: TRBJ2-3; d_gene: .; abundance: .; v_gene: TRBV9; CDR3aa: CASSARLVTDTQYF; CDR3nt: TGTGCCAGCAGCGCACGACTAGTCACAGATACGCAGTATTTT
j_gene: TRBJ2-7; d_gene: TRBD1; abundance: few; v_gene: TRBV7-2; CDR3aa: CASSFADRVSSYEQYF; CDR3nt: TGTGCCAGCAGCTTTGCAGACAGGGTATCATCCTACGAGCAGTACTTC
j_gene: TRBJ2-7; d_gene: TRBD2; abundance: .; v_gene: TRBV20-1; CDR3aa: CSASGASGYEQYF; CDR3nt: TGCAGTGCTAGCGGGGCTAGCGGATACGAGCAGTACTTC
j_gene: TRBJ2-5; d_gene: TRBD2; abundance: few; v_gene: TRBV7-2; CDR3aa: CASSQGPPGRLAGPQETQYF; CDR3nt: TGTGCCAGCAGCCAAGGCCCCCCGGGAAGACTAGCGGGTCCCCAGGAGACCCAGTACTTC
j_gene: TRBJ1-2; d_gene: TRBD1; abundance: .; v_gene: TRBV11-2; CDR3aa: CASSFYRDSYYGYTF; CDR3nt: TGTGCCAGCAGCTTCTATCGGGACAGCTACTATGGCTACACCTTC
j_gene: TRBJ2-1; d_gene: TRBD2; abundance: .; v_gene: TRBV7-2; CDR3aa: CASSLAKRGAHGEFF; CDR3nt: TGTGCCAGCAGCTTAGCAAAGCGGGGGGCCCATGGTGAGTTCTTC
j_gene: TRBJ2-7; d_gene: .; abundance: few; v_gene: TRBV7-3; CDR3aa: CASSLKGQSYEQYF; CDR3nt: TGTGCCAGCAGCTTAAAGGGCCAGTCCTACGAGCAGTACTTC
j_gene: TRBJ2-3; d_gene: .; abundance: few; v_gene: TRBV6-5; CDR3aa: CASSYSITHSTDTQYF; CDR3nt: TGTGCCAGCAGTTACTCGATAACTCACAGCACAGATACGCAGTATTTT
j_gene: TRBJ1-5; d_gene: TRBD1; abundance: few; v_gene: TRBV20-1; CDR3aa: CSASEVAGGPQHF; CDR3nt: TGCAGTGCTAGTGAGGTGGCAGGGGGGCCCCAGCATTTT
j_gene: TRBJ2-7; d_gene: .; abundance: .; v_gene: TRBV29-1; CDR3aa: CSVRTGSYGEQYF; CDR3nt: TGCAGCGTCCGCACAGGTTCCTATGGCGAGCAGTACTTC
j_gene: TRBJ2-1; d_gene: TRBD1; abundance: .; v_gene: TRBV4-3; CDR3aa: CASSPRTGKGNEQFF; CDR3nt: TGCGCCAGCAGCCCCAGGACAGGGAAAGGGAATGAGCAGTTCTTC
j_gene: TRBJ2-7; d_gene: .; abundance: many; v_gene: TRBV4-3; CDR3aa: CASSQAPLYEQYF; CDR3nt: TGCGCCAGCAGCCAAGCTCCCTTATACGAGCAGTACTTC
j_gene: TRBJ1-2; d_gene: TRBD1; abundance: few; v_gene: TRBV20-1; CDR3aa: CSADPTGRYGYTF; CDR3nt: TGCAGTGCTGATCCGACAGGGCGCTATGGCTACACCTTC
j_gene: TRBJ1-2; d_gene: TRBD1; abundance: few; v_gene: TRBV12-3/TRBV12-4; CDR3aa: CASSGQRDRGRYTF; CDR3nt: TGTGCCAGCAGTGGTCAGCGAGACAGGGGACGATACACCTTC
j_gene: TRBJ1-4; d_gene: TRBD1; abundance: .; v_gene: TRBV7-8; CDR3aa: CASSSPDRVAEKLFF; CDR3nt: TGTGCCAGCAGCTCGCCGGACAGGGTGGCCGAAAAACTGTTTTTT
j_gene: TRBJ1-1; d_gene: TRBD1; abundance: .; v_gene: TRBV29-1; CDR3aa: CSVVRQGLNTEAFF; CDR3nt: TGCAGCGTTGTACGACAGGGCCTGAACACTGAAGCTTTCTTT
j_gene: TRBJ2-4; d_gene: .; abundance: .; v_gene: TRBV6-2/TRBV6-3; CDR3aa: CARVGEREDLRSVMTKNIQYF; CDR3nt: TGTGCCAGAGTAGGGGAGAGGGAAGACCTAAGGAGCGTTATGACCAAAAACATTCAGTACTTC
j_gene: TRBJ2-3; d_gene: .; abundance: .; v_gene: TRBV4-3; CDR3aa: CASSQGDRGATDTQYF; CDR3nt: TGCGCCAGCAGCCAAGGGGATCGGGGGGCCACAGATACGCAGTATTTT
j_gene: TRBJ2-3; d_gene: .; abundance: few; v_gene: TRBV5-6; CDR3aa: CASSKTSTDTQYF; CDR3nt: TGTGCCAGCAGCAAGACCAGCACAGATACGCAGTATTTT
j_gene: TRBJ2-2; d_gene: .; abundance: once; v_gene: TRBV7-2; CDR3aa: CASSPRSRGTGELFF; CDR3nt: TGTGCCAGCAGCCCCCGAAGCCGGGGCACCGGGGAGCTGTTTTTT
j_gene: TRBJ2-7; d_gene: .; abundance: few; v_gene: TRBV5-6; CDR3aa: CASSLEGGGNGYEQYF; CDR3nt: TGTGCCAGCAGCTTGGAAGGCGGGGGCAACGGGTACGAGCAGTACTTC
j_gene: TRBJ1-2; d_gene: TRBD1; abundance: few; v_gene: TRBV5-1; CDR3aa: CASSFGPGQGGSYGYTF; CDR3nt: TGCGCCAGCAGCTTTGGACCCGGACAGGGGGGCTCCTATGGCTACACCTTC
j_gene: TRBJ2-3; d_gene: .; abundance: .; v_gene: TRBV10-3; CDR3aa: CAISAGGRADTQYF; CDR3nt: TGTGCCATCAGTGCTGGGGGGCGCGCAGATACGCAGTATTTT
j_gene: TRBJ2-1; d_gene: .; abundance: few; v_gene: TRBV7-3; CDR3aa: CASSLRQGRNEQFF; CDR3nt: TGTGCCAGCAGCTTAAGGCAGGGTAGAAATGAGCAGTTCTTC
j_gene: TRBJ2-7; d_gene: .; abundance: .; v_gene: TRBV4-2; CDR3aa: CASSQYDDNYEQYF; CDR3nt: TGTGCCAGCAGCCAATACGACGACAACTACGAGCAGTACTTC
j_gene: TRBJ1-2; d_gene: TRBD1; abundance: .; v_gene: TRBV20-1; CDR3aa: CSAPRQGEGYTF; CDR3nt: TGCAGTGCCCCAAGACAGGGTGAAGGCTACACCTTC
j_gene: TRBJ2-6; d_gene: .; abundance: many; v_gene: TRBV4-3; CDR3aa: CASSQETGGSGANVLTF; CDR3nt: TGCGCCAGCAGCCAAGAAACTGGGGGCTCTGGGGCCAACGTCCTGACTTTC
j_gene: TRBJ1-2; d_gene: .; abundance: few; v_gene: TRBV20-1; CDR3aa: CSAGTGTYGYTF; CDR3nt: TGCAGTGCTGGAACAGGGACCTATGGCTACACCTTC
j_gene: TRBJ1-5; d_gene: .; abundance: .; v_gene: TRBV2; CDR3aa: CASEDRTPSNQPQHF; CDR3nt: TGTGCCAGCGAGGACAGAACACCTAGCAATCAGCCCCAGCATTTT
j_gene: TRBJ1-1; d_gene: .; abundance: .; v_gene: TRBV29-1; CDR3aa: CNALGTGTEAFF; CDR3nt: TGCAACGCCCTAGGCACGGGCACTGAAGCTTTCTTT
j_gene: TRBJ1-1; d_gene: TRBD1; abundance: few; v_gene: TRBV7-2; CDR3aa: CASSPGGSIRAFF; CDR3nt: TGTGCCAGCAGTCCAGGGGGTTCAATCCGAGCTTTCTTT
j_gene: TRBJ1-2; d_gene: .; abundance: .; v_gene: TRBV7-2; CDR3aa: CAGSLVALNGYTF; CDR3nt: TGTGCCGGCAGCTTGGTTGCCCTTAATGGCTACACCTTC